This T cell receptor (beta chain) comes out of a study of CXCR3-negative and CXCR3-positive naive CD8 T cells. This CDR3 has 14 amino acids. Germline CDR1 reads KGHSH; CDR2 reads LQKENI. The study made its TRB cDNA libraries by 5' RACE, adding UMI labels. TCRdb reanalyzed the 5' RACE reads, giving one entry per CDR3 protein sequence and no DNA. Across 56,000 or so distinct CDR3 sequences, the top ten clones capture approximately 22% of the sample. This sequence joins TRBV18 and TRBJ1-2. The sequence was collected from a human donor in good health. Some clones in this sample may be carry-over from other donors' samples. Source material: memory CD8+ T cells from blood. CDR3 sequence reads: CASSPPELLYGYTF.